This T cell receptor beta chain was captured by sequencing in a study of CD8 T cells in Susac syndrome. With random hexamers, about 0.5 to 1 ug RNA was reverse transcribed. Amplification of the TCR beta CDR3 was carried out by immunoSEQ multiplex PCR, which spanned a total of 54 Vbeta and 13 Jbeta segments. MiXCR was run by TCRdb on the immunoSEQ multiplex PCR reads, yielding one entry per CDR3 protein. Found here are about 120,000 distinct CDR3 sequences, about 90% of them singletons; the top ten hold around 0.12%. Germline CDR1 is SQVTM and CDR2 is ANQGSEA. The V gene lost 4 bases and the J gene lost 4 bases, with 8 bases spanning the gap. CDR3 length: 12 residues. Note on this clonotype: Antigen unknown.

The study's findings and limits: The study recognized that the number of individuals in its TCR sequencing and HLA analysis was relatively small.

The authors sequenced TCR beta from blood CD8+ and CD4+ T cells. The clonotype originates from a human donor in good health. The material sequenced was CD8+ T cells from PBMCs. This rearrangement joins TRBV29-1 to TRBJ1-3; D is unclear. CDR3 residues: CSVGGAGNTIYF. The DNA for the CDR3 is TGCAGCGTTGGGGGAGCCGGAAACACCATATATTTT. The variable domain in full, completed from reference TRBV29-1 and TRBJ1-3, reads SAVISQKPSRDICQRGTSLTIQCQVDSQVTMMFWYRQQPGQSLTLIATANQGSEATYESGFVIDKFPISRPNLTFSTLTVSNMSPEDSSIYLCSVGGAGNTIYFGEGSWLTVV.